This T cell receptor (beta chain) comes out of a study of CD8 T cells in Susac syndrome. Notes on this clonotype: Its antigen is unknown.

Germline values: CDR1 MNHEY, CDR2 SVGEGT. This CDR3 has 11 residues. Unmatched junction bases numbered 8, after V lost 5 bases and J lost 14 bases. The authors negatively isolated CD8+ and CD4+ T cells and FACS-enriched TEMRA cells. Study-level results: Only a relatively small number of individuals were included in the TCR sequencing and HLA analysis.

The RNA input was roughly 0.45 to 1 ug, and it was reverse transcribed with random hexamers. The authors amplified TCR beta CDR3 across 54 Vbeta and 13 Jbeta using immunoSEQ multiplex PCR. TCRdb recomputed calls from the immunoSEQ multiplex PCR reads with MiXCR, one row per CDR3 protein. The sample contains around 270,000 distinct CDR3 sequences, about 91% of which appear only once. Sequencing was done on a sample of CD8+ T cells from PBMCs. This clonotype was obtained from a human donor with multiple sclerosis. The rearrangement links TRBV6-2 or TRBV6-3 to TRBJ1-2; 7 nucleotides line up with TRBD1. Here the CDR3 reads CASSTGQPYTF. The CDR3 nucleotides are TGTGCCAGCAGTACGGGACAGCCATATACCTTC.